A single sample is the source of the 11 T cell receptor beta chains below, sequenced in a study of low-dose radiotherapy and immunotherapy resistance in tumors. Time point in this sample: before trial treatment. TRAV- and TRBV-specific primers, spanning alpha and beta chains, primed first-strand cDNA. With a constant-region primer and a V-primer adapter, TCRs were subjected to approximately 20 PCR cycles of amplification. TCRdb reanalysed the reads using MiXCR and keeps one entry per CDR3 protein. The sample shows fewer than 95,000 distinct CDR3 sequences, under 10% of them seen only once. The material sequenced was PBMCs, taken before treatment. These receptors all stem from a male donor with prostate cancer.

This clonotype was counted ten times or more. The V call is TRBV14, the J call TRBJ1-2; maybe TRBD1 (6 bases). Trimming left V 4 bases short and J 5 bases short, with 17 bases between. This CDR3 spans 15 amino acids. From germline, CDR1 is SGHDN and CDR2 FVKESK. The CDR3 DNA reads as TGTGCCAGCAGCCGGGCCTCCGACAGGAATTATGGCTACACCTTC. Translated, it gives CASSRASDRNYGYTF.

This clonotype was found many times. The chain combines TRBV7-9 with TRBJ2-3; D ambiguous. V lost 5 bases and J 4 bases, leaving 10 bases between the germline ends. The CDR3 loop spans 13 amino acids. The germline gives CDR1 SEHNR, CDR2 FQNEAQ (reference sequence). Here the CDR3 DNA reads TGTGCCAGCAGCCCCAAGGGCCCAGATACGCAGTATTTT. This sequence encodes CASSPKGPDTQYF.

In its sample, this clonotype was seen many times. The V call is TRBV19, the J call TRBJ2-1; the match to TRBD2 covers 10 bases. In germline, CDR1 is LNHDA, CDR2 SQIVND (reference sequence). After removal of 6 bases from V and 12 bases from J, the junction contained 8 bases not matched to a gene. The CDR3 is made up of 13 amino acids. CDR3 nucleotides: TGTGCCAGTAGCCTAGCGGGAGTGTTTGGGCAGTTCTTC. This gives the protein CASSLAGVFGQFF.

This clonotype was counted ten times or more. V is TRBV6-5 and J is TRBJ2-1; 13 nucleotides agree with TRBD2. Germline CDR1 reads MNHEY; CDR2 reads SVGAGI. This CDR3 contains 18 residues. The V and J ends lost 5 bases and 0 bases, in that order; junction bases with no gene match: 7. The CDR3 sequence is CASSMTSGRFSSYNEQFF. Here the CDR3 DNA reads TGTGCCAGCAGTATGACTAGCGGGAGGTTTAGCTCCTACAATGAGCAGTTCTTC.

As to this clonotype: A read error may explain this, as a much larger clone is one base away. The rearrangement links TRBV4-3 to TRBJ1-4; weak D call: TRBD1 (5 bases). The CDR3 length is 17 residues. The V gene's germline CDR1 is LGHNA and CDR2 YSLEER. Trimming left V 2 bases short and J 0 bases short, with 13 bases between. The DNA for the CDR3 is TGCGCCAGCAGCCAACGCCTAGGGGAGGCAACTAATGAAAAACTGTTTTTT. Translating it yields CASSQRLGEATNEKLFF.

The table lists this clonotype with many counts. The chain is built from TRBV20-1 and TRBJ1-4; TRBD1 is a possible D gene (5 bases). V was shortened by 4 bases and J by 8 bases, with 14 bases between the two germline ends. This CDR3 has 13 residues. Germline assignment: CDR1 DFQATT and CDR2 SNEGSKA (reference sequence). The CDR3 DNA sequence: TGCAGTGCTACCCGGGGGGTTGAAGAAAAACTGTTTTTT. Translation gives CSATRGVEEKLFF.

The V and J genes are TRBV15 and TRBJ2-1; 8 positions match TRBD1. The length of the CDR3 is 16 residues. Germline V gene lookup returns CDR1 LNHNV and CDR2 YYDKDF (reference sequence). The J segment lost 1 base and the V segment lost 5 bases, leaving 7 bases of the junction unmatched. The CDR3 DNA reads TGTGCCACCAGCTTACGGACAGGGCGTTCCTACAATGAGCAGTTCTTC. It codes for CATSLRTGRSYNEQFF.

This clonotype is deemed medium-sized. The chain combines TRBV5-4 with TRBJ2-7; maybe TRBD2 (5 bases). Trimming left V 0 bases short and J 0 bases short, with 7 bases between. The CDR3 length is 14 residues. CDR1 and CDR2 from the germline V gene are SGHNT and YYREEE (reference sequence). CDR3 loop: CASSLARVSYEQYF. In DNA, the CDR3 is TGTGCCAGCAGCTTGGCGAGGGTCTCCTACGAGCAGTACTTC.

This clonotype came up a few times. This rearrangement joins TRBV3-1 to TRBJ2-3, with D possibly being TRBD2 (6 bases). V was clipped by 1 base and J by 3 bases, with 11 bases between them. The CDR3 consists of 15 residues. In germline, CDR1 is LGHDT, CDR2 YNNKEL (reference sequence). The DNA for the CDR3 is TGTGCCAGCAGCCAAGCGACGGGAGCAACAGATACGCAGTATTTT. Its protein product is CASSQATGATDTQYF.

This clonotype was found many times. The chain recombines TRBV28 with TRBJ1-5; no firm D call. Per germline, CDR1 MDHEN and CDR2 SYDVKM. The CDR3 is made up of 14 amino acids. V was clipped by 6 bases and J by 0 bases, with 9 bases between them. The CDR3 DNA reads TGTGCCAGCAGCAGAGAATATAGCAATCAGCCCCAGCATTTT. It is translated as CASSREYSNQPQHF.

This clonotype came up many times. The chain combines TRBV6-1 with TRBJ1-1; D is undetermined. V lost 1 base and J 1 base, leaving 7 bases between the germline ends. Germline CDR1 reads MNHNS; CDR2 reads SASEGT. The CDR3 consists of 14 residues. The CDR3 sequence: CASSEVHQNTEAFF. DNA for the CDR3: TGTGCCAGCAGTGAAGTACACCAGAACACTGAAGCTTTCTTT.